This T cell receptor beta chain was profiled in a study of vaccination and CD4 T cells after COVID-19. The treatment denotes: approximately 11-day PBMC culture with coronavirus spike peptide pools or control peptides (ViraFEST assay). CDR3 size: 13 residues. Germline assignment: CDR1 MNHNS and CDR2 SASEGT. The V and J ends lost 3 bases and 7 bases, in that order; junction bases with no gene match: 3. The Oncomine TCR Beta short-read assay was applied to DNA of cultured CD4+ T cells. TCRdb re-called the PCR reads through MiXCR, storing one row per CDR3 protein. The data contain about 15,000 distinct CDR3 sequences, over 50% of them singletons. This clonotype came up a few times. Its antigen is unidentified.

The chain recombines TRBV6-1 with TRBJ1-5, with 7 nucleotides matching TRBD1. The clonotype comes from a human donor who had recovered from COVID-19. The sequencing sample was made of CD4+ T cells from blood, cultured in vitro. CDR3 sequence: CASSDRGAQPQHF. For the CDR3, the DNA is TGTGCCAGCAGTGACAGGGGGGCCCAGCCCCAGCATTTT.